Following are 3 T cell receptor beta chains from one sample sequenced in a study of Ad26.COV2.S vaccination and SARS-CoV-2 variants. The treatment was: about 20 received Ad26.COV2.S at low or high dose, single or two shots; 5 received placebo; per-sample allocation not given. Specimens were obtained on day 63 following the first vaccine or placebo injection. TCRdb's copy holds only in-frame clones and misses some; the assay was immunoSEQ multiplex PCR. Of around 400,000 clones in the sample, about 88% are singletons; the top ten hold 1.5% to 2%. The sequenced sample was peripheral blood, obtained in a trial of Ad26.COV2.S vaccine versus placebo. The receptors derive from a person between 18 and 59 years old who received the Ad26.COV2.S COVID-19 vaccine or a placebo.

The chain links TRBV11-3 to TRBJ2-1; D gene ambiguous. V dropped 5 bases and J dropped 6 bases, with 20 bases sitting between them. The CDR3 spans 16 residues. The germline V gene has CDR1 SGHNT and CDR2 YENEEA. The CDR3 loop is CASSRDSPAFSNEQFF. The DNA of the CDR3 is TGTGCCAGCAGCCGCGATTCCCCCGCATTTAGCAATGAGCAGTTCTTC.

Comment on this clone: The CDR3 does not close with the conserved phenylalanine or tryptophan, likely indicating a read error. No DNA is shown, since the ends of the CDR3 on it are uncertain; the CDR3 is the one TCRdb lists. J is TRBJ1-2 and V is TRBV6-8. The CDR3 is 10 residues long, ends included. Germline V gene data show CDR1 as MNHGY and CDR2 as SAAAGT. This chain's CDR3 is CASSLASGPG.

The chain has TRBV7-2 and TRBJ1-1; a possible D gene is TRBD1 (6 bases). The germline V and J ends were trimmed by 0 bases and 6 bases, with 14 bases remaining between them. The CDR3 sequence is 15 residues long. Per germline, CDR1 SGHTA and CDR2 FQGNSA. CDR3: CASSLAPKRGSEAFF. The CDR3, as DNA: TGTGCCAGCAGCTTAGCCCCTAAGAGGGGGTCTGAAGCTTTCTTT.